This T cell receptor beta chain emerged from a study of response to subunit inactivated influenza vaccine. This clonotype was seen at least ten times. Germline V gene sequence: CDR1 ENHRY, CDR2 SYGVKD. The junction had 7 bases not matched to a gene; V was cut back by 3 bases and J by 3 bases. This CDR3 comprises 15 residues. One entry per CDR3 protein, called by TCRdb with MiXCR from the RT-PCR reads. The sample consists of 150,000 to 200,000 distinct CDR3 sequences, about 9.3% of them appearing once. This sample comprised non-naive T cells sorted from PBMCs, obtained on the day of vaccination. This sequence joins TRBV10-3 and TRBJ2-5; TRBD1 matches at 7 bases. This clonotype originated in a man aged 45-65 years who received an inactivated influenza vaccine. The CDR3 region is CAISDYQGVKETQYF. The CDR3 DNA reads TGTGCCATCAGTGATTACCAGGGGGTGAAAGAGACCCAGTACTTC.